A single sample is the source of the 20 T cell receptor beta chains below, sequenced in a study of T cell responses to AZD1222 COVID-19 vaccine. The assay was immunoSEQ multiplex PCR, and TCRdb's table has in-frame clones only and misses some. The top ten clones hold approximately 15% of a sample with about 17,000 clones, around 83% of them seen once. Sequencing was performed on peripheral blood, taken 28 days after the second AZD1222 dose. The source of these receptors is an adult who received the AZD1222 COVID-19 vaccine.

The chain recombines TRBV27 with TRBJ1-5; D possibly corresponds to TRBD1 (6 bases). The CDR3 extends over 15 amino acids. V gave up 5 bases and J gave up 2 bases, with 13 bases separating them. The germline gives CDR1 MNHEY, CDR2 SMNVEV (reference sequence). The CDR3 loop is CASSPGTRGNQPQHF. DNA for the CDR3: TGTGCCAGCAGTCCCGGGACACGGGGCAATCAGCCCCAGCATTTT.

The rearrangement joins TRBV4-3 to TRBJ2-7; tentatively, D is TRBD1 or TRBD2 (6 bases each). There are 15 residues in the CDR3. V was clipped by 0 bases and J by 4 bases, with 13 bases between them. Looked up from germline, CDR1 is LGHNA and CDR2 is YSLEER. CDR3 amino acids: CASSQEGGPYYEQYF. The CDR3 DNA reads TGCGCCAGCAGCCAAGAAGGGGGGCCCTATTACGAGCAGTACTTC.

In DNA, the CDR3 is TGTGCCAGCAGTGACGAACGGGCCTTGGAGACCCAGTACTTC. Encoded protein: CASSDERALETQYF. The chain combines TRBV2 with TRBJ2-5; D ambiguous. In germline, CDR1 is SNHLY, CDR2 FYNNEI. The CDR3 contains 14 residues. V was trimmed by 3 bases and J by 5 bases, leaving 13 bases between them.

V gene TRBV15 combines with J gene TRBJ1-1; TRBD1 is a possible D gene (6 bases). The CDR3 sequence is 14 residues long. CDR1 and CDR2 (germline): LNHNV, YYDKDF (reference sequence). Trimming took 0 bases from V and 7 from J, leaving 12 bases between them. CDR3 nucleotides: TGTGCCACCAGCAGAGAGGCCGGACAGATTGAAGCTTTCTTT. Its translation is CATSREAGQIEAFF.

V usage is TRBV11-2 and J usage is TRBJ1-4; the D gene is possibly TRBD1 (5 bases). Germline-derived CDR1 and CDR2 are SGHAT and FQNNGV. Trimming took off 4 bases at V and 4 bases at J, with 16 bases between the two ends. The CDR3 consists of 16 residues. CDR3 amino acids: CASSSGTALFNEKLFF. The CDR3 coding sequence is TGTGCCAGCAGCTCAGGGACGGCGCTTTTTAATGAAAAACTGTTTTTT.

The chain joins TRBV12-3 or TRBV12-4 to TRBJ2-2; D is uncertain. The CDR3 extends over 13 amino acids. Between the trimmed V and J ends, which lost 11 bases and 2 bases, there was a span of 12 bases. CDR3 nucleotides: TGTGCCTGCAAGGAGACTAACACCGGGGAGCTGTTTTTT. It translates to CACKETNTGELFF.

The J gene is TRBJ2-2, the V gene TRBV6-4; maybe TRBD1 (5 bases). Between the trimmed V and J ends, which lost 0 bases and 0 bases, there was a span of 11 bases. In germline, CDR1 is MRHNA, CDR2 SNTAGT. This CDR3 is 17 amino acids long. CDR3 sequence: CASSDSRVRANTGELFF. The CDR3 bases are TGTGCCAGCAGTGACTCGAGAGTCAGGGCGAACACCGGGGAGCTGTTTTTT.

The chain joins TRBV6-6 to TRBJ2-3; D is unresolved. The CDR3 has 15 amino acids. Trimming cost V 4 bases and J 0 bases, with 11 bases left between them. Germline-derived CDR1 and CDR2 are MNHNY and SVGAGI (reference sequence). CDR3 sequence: CASSSYSGSTDTQYF. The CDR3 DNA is TGTGCCAGCAGTTCCTACTCAGGTAGCACAGATACGCAGTATTTT.

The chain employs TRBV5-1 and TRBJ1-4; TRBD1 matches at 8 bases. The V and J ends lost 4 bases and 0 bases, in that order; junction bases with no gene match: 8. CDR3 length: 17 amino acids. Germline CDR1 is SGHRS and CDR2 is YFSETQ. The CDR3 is CASSKRTGPATNEKLFF. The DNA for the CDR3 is TGCGCCAGCAGCAAACGGACAGGGCCTGCAACTAATGAAAAACTGTTTTTT.

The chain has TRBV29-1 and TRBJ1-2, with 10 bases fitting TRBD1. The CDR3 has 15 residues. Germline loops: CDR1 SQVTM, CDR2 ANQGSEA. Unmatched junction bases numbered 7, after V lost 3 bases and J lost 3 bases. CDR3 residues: CSVDGGTGAYYGYTF. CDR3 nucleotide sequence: TGCAGCGTTGATGGCGGGACAGGGGCGTACTATGGCTACACCTTC. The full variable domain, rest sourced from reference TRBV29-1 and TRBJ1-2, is SAVISQKPSRDICQRGTSLTIQCQVDSQVTMMFWYRQQPGQSLTLIATANQGSEATYESGFVIDKFPISRPNLTFSTLTVSNMSPEDSSIYLCSVDGGTGAYYGYTFGSGTRLTVV.

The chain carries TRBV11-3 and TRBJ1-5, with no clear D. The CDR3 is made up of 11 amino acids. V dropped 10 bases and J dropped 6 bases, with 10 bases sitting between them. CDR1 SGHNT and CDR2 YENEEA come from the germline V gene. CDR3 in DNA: TGTGCCACCGTCCCCCCTCAGCCCCAGCATTTT. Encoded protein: CATVPPQPQHF.

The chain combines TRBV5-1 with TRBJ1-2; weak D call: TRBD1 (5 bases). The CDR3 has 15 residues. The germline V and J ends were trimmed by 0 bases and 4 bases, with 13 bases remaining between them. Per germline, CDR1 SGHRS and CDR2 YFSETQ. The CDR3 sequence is CASSLGEGWSYGYTF. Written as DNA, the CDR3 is TGCGCCAGCAGCTTGGGGGAGGGGTGGTCCTATGGCTACACCTTC.

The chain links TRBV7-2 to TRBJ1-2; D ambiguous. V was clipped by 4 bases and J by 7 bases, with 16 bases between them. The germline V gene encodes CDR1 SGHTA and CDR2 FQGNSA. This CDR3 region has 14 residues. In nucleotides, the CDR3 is TGTGCCAGCAGCTCTCACGGCGGGGATGGTGGCTACACCTTC. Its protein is CASSSHGGDGGYTF.

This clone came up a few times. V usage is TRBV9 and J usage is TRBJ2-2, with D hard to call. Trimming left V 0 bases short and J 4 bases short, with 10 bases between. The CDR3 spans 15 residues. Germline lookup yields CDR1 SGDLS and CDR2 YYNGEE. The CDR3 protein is CASSVEGGRTGELFF. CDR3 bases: TGTGCCAGCAGCGTAGAAGGCGGACGCACCGGGGAGCTGTTTTTT. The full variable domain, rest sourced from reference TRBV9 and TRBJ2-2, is DSGVTQTPKHLITATGQRVTLRCSPRSGDLSVYWYQQSLDQGLQFLIQYYNGEERAKGNILERFSAQQFPDLHSELNLSSLELGDSALYFCASSVEGGRTGELFFGEGSRLTVL.

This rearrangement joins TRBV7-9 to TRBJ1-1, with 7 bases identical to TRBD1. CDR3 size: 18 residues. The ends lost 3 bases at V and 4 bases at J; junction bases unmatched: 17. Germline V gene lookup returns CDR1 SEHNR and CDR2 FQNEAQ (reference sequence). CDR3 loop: CASSLKGVAGGTGTEAFF. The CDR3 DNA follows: TGTGCCAGCAGCTTGAAAGGGGTGGCAGGGGGAACCGGCACTGAAGCTTTCTTT.

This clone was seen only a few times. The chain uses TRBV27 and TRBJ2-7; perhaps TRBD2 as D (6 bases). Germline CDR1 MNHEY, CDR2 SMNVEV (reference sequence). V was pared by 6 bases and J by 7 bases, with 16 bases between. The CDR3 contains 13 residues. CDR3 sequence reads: CASRPGGAGEQYF. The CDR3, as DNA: TGTGCCAGCAGACCCGGCGGGGCCGGTGAGCAGTACTTC.

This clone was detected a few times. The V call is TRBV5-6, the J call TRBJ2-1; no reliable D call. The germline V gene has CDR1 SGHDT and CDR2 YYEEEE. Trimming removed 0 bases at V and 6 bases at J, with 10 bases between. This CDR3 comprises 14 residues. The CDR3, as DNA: TGTGCCAGCAGCTTGGGACGGGTCCGCAATGAGCAGTTCTTC. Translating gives CASSLGRVRNEQFF.

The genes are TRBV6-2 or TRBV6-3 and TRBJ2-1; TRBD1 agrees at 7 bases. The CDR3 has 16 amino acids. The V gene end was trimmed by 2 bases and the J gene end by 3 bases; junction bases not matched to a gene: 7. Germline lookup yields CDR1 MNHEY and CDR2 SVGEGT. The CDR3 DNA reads TGTGCCAGCAGTTACGACAGGGTAAAGATCTACAATGAGCAGTTCTTC. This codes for CASSYDRVKIYNEQFF.

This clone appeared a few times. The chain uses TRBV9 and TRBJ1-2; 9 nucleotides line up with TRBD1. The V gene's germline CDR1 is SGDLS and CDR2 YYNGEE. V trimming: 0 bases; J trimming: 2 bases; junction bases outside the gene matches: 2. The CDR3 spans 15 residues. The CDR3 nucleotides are TGTGCCAGCAGCGTAGACGGGACAGGGAACTATGGCTACACCTTC. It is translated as CASSVDGTGNYGYTF.

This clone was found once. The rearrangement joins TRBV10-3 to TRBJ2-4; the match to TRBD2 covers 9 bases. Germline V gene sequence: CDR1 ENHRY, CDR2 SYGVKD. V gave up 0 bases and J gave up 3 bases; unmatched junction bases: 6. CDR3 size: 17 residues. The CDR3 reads CAISESGPSGVKNIQYF. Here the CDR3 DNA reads TGTGCCATCAGTGAGTCCGGACCTAGCGGGGTCAAAAACATTCAGTACTTC.